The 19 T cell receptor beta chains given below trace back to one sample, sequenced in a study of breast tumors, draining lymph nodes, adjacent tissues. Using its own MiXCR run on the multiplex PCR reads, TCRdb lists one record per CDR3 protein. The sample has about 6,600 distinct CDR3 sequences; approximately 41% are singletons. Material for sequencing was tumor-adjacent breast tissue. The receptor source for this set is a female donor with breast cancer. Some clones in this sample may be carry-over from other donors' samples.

The CDR3 coding sequence is TGTGCCAGCAGCTTCCAGGGGGAGCAGTTCTTC. It yields the protein CASSFQGEQFF. V is TRBV7-9 and J is TRBJ2-1; D is perhaps TRBD1 (6 bases). Trimming removed 3 bases from V and 10 bases from J, with 7 bases in between. In germline, CDR1 is SEHNR, CDR2 FQNEAQ (reference sequence). CDR3 size: 11 residues.

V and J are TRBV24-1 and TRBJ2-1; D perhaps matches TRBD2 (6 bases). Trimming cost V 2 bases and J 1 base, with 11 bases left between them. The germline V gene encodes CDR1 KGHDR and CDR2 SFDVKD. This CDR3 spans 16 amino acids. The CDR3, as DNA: TGTGCCACCAGTGATTCCAGGGCGGGATCCTACAATGAGCAGTTCTTC. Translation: CATSDSRAGSYNEQFF.

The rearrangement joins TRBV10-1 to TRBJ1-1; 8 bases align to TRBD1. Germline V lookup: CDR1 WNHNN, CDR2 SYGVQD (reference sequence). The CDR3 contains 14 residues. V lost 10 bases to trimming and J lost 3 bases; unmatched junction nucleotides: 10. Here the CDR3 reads CATPGGVADTEAFF. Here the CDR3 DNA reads TGCGCCACCCCAGGGGGCGTAGCTGACACTGAAGCTTTCTTT.

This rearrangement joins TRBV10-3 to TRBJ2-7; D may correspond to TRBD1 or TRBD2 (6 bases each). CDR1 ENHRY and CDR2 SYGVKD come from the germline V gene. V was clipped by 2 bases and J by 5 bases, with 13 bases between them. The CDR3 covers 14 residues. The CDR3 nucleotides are TGTGCCATCAGTGAGCCTACCGGGGGCCACGAGCAGTACTTC. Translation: CAISEPTGGHEQYF.

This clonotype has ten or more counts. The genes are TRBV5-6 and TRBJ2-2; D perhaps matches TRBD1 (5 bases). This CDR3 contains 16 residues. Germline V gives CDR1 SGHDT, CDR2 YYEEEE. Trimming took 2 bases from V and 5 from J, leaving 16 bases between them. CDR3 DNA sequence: TGTGCCAGCAGCTTTCGGCAGGGAATTAAGACCGGGGAGCTGTTTTTT. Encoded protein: CASSFRQGIKTGELFF.

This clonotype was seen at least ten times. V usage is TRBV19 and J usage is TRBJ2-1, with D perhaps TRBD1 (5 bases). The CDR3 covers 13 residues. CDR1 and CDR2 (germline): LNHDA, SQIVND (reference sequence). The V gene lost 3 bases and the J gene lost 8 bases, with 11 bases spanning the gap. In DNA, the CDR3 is TGTGCCAGTAGTATTAGTGGACAAGATGAGCAGTTCTTC. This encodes CASSISGQDEQFF.

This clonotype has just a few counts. The CDR3 region has the DNA TGTGCCAGTAGTATAGGGCTAGCGGGGAATGAGCAGTTCTTC. Its translation is CASSIGLAGNEQFF. The chain carries TRBV19 and TRBJ2-1, with 9 bases that match TRBD2. Germline CDR1 LNHDA, CDR2 SQIVND (reference sequence). The CDR3 runs 14 residues. With V trimmed by 1 base and J by 7 bases, 2 bases remained unmatched.

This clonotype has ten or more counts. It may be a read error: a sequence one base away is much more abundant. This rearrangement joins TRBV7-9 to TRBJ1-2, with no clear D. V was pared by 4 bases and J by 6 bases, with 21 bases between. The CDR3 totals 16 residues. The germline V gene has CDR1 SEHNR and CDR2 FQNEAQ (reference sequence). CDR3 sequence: CASSSTDGHFSNGYTF. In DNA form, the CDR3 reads TGTGCCAGCAGCTCGACCGACGGGCACTTCTCCAATGGCTACACCTTC.

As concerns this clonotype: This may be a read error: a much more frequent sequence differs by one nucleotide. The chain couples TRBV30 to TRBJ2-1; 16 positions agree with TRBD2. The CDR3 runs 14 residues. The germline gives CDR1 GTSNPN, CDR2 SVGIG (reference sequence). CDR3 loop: CGWKGLAGGCEQFF. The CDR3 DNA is TGTGGCTGGAAGGGACTAGCGGGAGGGTGTGAGCAGTTCTTC. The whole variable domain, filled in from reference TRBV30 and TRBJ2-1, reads SQTIHQWPATLVQPVGSPLSLECTVEGTSNPNLYWYRQAAGRGLQLLFYSVGIGQISSEVPQNLSASRPQDRQFILSSKKLLLSDSGFYLCGWKGLAGGCEQFFGPGTRLTVL.

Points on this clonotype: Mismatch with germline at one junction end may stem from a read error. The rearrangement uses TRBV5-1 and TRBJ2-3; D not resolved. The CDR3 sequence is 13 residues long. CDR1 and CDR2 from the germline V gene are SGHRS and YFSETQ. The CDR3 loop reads CASSKDEVEPVDF. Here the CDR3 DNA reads TGCGCCAGCAGCAAAGATGAGGTCGAACCAGTGGATTTT. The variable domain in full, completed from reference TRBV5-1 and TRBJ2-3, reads KAGVTQTPRYLIKTRGQQVTLSCSPISGHRSVSWYQQTPGQGLQFLFEYFSETQRNKGNFPGRFSGRQFSNSRSEMNVSTLELGDSALYLCASSKDEVEPVDFGPGTRLTVL.

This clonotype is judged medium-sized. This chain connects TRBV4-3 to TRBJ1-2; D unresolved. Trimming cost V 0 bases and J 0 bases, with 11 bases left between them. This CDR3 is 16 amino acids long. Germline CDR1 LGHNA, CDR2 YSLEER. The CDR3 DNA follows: TGCGCCAGCAGCCAAGATTTTCCCACAGCTAACTATGGCTACACCTTC. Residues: CASSQDFPTANYGYTF.

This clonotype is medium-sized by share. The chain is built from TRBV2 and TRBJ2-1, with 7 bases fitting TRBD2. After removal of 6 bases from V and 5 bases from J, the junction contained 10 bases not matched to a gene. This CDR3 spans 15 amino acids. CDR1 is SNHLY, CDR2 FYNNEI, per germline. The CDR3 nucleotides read TGTGCCAGCAGCCAATCACTCCGGGGGGACAATGAGCAGTTCTTC. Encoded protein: CASSQSLRGDNEQFF.

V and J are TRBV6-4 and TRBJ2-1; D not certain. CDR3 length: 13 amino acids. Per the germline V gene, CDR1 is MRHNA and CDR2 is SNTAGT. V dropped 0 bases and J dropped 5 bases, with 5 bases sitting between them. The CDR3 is CASSDSAHNEQFF. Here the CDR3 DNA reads TGTGCCAGCAGTGACTCGGCGCACAATGAGCAGTTCTTC.

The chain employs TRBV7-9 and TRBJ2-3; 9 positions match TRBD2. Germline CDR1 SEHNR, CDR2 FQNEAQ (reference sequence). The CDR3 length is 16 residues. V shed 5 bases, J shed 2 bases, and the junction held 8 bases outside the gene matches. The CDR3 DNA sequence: TGTGCCAGCAGCCGTTTTGCGGGAGGGACCACAGATACGCAGTATTTT. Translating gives CASSRFAGGTTDTQYF.

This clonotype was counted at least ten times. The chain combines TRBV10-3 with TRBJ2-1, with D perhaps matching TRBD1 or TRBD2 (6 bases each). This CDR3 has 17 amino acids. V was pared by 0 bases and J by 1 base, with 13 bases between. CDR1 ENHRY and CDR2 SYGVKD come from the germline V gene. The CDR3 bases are TGTGCCATCAGTGAGTCGGAAGGGGGGACGTCCTACAATGAGCAGTTCTTC. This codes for CAISESEGGTSYNEQFF.

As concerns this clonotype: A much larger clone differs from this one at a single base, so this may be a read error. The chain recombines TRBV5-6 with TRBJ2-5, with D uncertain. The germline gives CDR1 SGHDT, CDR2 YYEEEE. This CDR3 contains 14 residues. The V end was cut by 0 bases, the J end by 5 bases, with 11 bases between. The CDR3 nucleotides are TGTGCCAGCAGCTTGGGTAAGGGTGATGAGACCCAGTACTTC. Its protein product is CASSLGKGDETQYF.

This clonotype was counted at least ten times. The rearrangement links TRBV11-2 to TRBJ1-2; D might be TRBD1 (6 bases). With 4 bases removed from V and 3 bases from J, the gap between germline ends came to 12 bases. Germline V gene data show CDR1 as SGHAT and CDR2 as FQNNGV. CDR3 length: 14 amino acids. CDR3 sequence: CASSSPTGYYGYTF. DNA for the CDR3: TGTGCCAGCAGCTCCCCGACAGGCTACTATGGCTACACCTTC.

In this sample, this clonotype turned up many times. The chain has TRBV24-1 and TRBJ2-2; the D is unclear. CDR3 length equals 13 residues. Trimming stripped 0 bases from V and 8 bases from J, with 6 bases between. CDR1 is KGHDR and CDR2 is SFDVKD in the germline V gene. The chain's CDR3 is CATSDLSRGELFF. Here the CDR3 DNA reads TGTGCCACCAGTGATTTGAGCAGGGGGGAGCTGTTTTTT.

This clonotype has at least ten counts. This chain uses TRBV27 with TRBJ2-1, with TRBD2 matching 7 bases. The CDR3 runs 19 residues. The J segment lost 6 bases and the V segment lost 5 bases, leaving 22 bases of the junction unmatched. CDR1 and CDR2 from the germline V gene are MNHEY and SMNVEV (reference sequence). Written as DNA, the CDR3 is TGTGCCAGCAGTCGTAACAAAATCCGGGCGGGAGTGAGCGGCAATGAGCAGTTCTTC. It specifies CASSRNKIRAGVSGNEQFF.